This T cell receptor beta chain was sequenced during a study of siplizumab effects on memory and regulatory T cells. Here immunoSEQ multiplex PCR was the method, and the copy in TCRdb shows in-frame clones only, minus some. The table shows over 100,000 clones, with just over 90% occurring only once. Overall study findings and caveats: The majority of clones, roughly 75-95% of proliferating CD4+ or CD8+ clones, lacked an assignable naive or memory phenotype. It seemed that naive T cells were more diverse than memory cells and were major contributors to the alloresponse.

Germline CDR1 SGHRS, CDR2 YFSETQ. This CDR3 comprises 16 residues. The V gene lost 0 bases and the J gene lost 0 bases, with 10 bases spanning the gap. For this clone: What it binds is unknown.

The clonotype originates from a human donor in good health. The chain carries TRBV5-1 and TRBJ1-3; the D is unclear. The sample comprised Tregs sorted from blood. The chain's CDR3 is CASSLAGAYSGNTIYF. The CDR3 DNA sequence: TGCGCCAGCAGCTTGGCTGGAGCCTACTCTGGAAACACCATATATTTT.